The clone carrying this TCR beta chain was seen more than once but under ten times. Its antigen is currently unknown. CDR3 length: 13 amino acids. Germline lookup yields CDR1 LNHDA and CDR2 SQIVND (reference sequence). V was shortened by 5 bases and J by 0 bases, with 7 bases between the two germline ends. Donors were nominally healthy when sampled, though unrecorded immune exposures were likely. Primers included in the PCR were 60 Vbeta and 13 Jbeta primers. The table came from immunoSEQ multiplex PCR; TCRdb's copy has only in-frame clones and leaves some out. The profile shows some 100,000 clones, 65% to 90% of them singletons. This sample is part of a study of cytomegalovirus exposure and HLA in healthy donors. Looking at the study overall: From 150 million to 200 million T cells, an earlier analysis saw approximately 110 million unique TCR beta sequences.

Study-level results: The authors later linked a missense DCLRE1C variant to TCR beta V- and J-gene trimming. Segments of the TCR beta V type were, in most cases, productive about 87% or about 30% of the time in an earlier analysis.

This rearrangement joins TRBV19 to TRBJ1-1; D is ambiguous. This sequence was found in a woman aged 25 to 39 in good health and CMV-seronegative. Sequenced material: PBMCs. The CDR3 coding sequence is TGTGCCAGTAGTTTCTCCGTGAACACTGAAGCTTTCTTT. Translating it yields CASSFSVNTEAFF.